A single TCR beta chain is shown here with its context. Antigen: not known. The germline V and J ends were trimmed by 4 bases and 4 bases, with 17 bases remaining between them. The CDR3 is 15 residues long. Germline assignment: CDR1 SGHNT and CDR2 YYREEE (reference sequence). Data came from immunoSEQ multiplex PCR; TCRdb stores just in-frame clones and leaves some out. The table lists approximately 400,000 clones, around 90% of them singletons, with around 4% in the top ten. These data originate in a study of Ad26.COV2.S vaccination and SARS-CoV-2 variants. Findings and limits, study-wide: Placebo recipients and vaccine recipients were similar in non-spike TCR breadth. Substantial response breadth was reportedly seen for spike-specific CD8+ and CD4+ T cells after vaccination.

Sequenced here: peripheral blood, sampled after recovery from COVID-19. The rearrangement joins TRBV5-4 to TRBJ1-2, with a possible D match to TRBD1 (6 bases). The TCR was taken from a human donor who had recovered from COVID-19. The CDR3 nucleotides read TGTGCCAGCAGCGCGGTGGGGGGGGCAGGCTATGGCTACACCTTC. Translating gives CASSAVGGAGYGYTF.